The 30 T cell receptor beta chains in this list originate from one sample, sequenced in a study of T cell responses to AZD1222 COVID-19 vaccine. Produced via immunoSEQ multiplex PCR; TCRdb's table is partial and in-frame only. The data hold 100,000 to 150,000 clones, with around 94% observed a single time. Sequenced here: peripheral blood, sampled on day 0 of AZD1222 vaccination. The source is an adult in good health.

The chain joins TRBV6-2 or TRBV6-3 to TRBJ2-7; 7 nucleotides agree with TRBD2. After removal of 2 bases from V and 4 bases from J, the junction contained 5 bases not matched to a gene. This CDR3 has 14 residues. Germline V lookup: CDR1 MNHEY, CDR2 SVGEGT. The CDR3, as DNA: TGTGCCAGCAGTTACGGCGGGAGTAAATACGAGCAGTACTTC. Protein sequence: CASSYGGSKYEQYF.

The CDR3: CSTQTGVSYNEQFF. The CDR3 DNA sequence: TGCAGTACCCAAACAGGGGTATCCTACAATGAGCAGTTCTTC. The rearrangement links TRBV29-1 to TRBJ2-1, with TRBD1 identical over 7 bases. This CDR3 region has 14 residues. The germline gives CDR1 SQVTM, CDR2 ANQGSEA.

The chain uses TRBV7-9 and TRBJ1-1; TRBD1 might be the D (5 bases). V was trimmed by 2 bases and J by 6 bases, leaving 16 bases between them. Germline V gene data show CDR1 as SEHNR and CDR2 as FQNEAQ (reference sequence). The CDR3 covers 15 residues. The CDR3 region is CASSLPRAGRAEAFF. CDR3 sequence (DNA): TGTGCCAGCAGCTTACCTCGGGCAGGGAGGGCTGAAGCTTTCTTT.

The rearrangement uses TRBV11-3 and TRBJ2-1; D perhaps matches TRBD2 (5 bases). This CDR3 comprises 13 residues. CDR1 and CDR2 (germline): SGHNT, YENEEA. V was trimmed by 8 bases and J by 5 bases, leaving 13 bases between them. As DNA, the CDR3 is TGTGCCAGCTCGGACTTCTCAGACAATGAGCAGTTCTTC. Protein product: CASSDFSDNEQFF.

The rearrangement joins TRBV25-1 to TRBJ2-5; D remains unclear. Trimming stripped 2 bases from V and 3 bases from J, with 10 bases between. The CDR3 sequence is 14 residues long. Germline V gene lookup returns CDR1 MGHDK and CDR2 SYGVNS. The CDR3 here is CASSERAQKETQYF. CDR3 bases: TGTGCCAGCAGTGAACGGGCACAGAAAGAGACCCAGTACTTC.

J is TRBJ1-2 and V is TRBV4-1, with TRBD1 identical over 7 bases. V lost 4 bases to trimming and J lost 7 bases; unmatched junction nucleotides: 6. The CDR3 loop spans 13 amino acids. Per germline, CDR1 MGHRA and CDR2 YSYEKL. The CDR3 loop reads CASSRGDSSGYTF. The CDR3 nucleotides read TGCGCCAGCAGCCGCGGGGACAGTTCTGGCTACACCTTC.

The genes are TRBV9 and TRBJ2-6; D not resolved. The CDR3 runs 14 residues. Germline V gene lookup returns CDR1 SGDLS and CDR2 YYNGEE. Deletions cut 0 bases from V and 5 bases from J, with 6 bases between. The CDR3 is CASSVVGWANVLTF. CDR3 sequence (DNA): TGTGCCAGCAGCGTAGTAGGCTGGGCCAACGTCCTGACTTTC.

The chain links TRBV18 to TRBJ2-2, with 8 bases lining up with TRBD1. J was trimmed by 2 bases and V by 6 bases; bases with no gene match: 5. Germline loops: CDR1 KGHSH, CDR2 LQKENI. This CDR3 is 15 amino acids long. The CDR3 sequence is CASSPGTGNTGELFF. Here the CDR3 DNA reads TGTGCCAGCTCGCCCGGGACAGGAAACACCGGGGAGCTGTTTTTT.

The chain links TRBV27 to TRBJ1-5; D call uncertain. The germline CDR1 and CDR2 sequences are MNHEY and SMNVEV (reference sequence). The CDR3 contains 15 residues. Trimming removed 0 bases from V and 4 bases from J, with 10 bases in between. CDR3 in amino acids: CASSLSGLGNQPQHF. CDR3 DNA: TGTGCCAGCAGTTTATCCGGGTTGGGGAATCAGCCCCAGCATTTT.

The J gene is TRBJ1-1, the V gene TRBV29-1; a possible D gene is TRBD1 (5 bases). The germline V gene has CDR1 SQVTM and CDR2 ANQGSEA. CDR3 length: 11 residues. Trimming removed 5 bases from V and 7 bases from J, with 11 bases in between. The CDR3 reads CSVPLQGEAFF. For the CDR3, the DNA is TGCAGCGTTCCTCTCCAGGGTGAAGCTTTCTTT.

V is TRBV27 and J is TRBJ1-1, with 7 bases matching TRBD1. Per the germline V gene, CDR1 is MNHEY and CDR2 is SMNVEV (reference sequence). This CDR3 spans 14 amino acids. Trimming took 0 bases from V and 4 from J; bases not matched to a gene: 2. The CDR3 DNA reads TGTGCCAGCAGTTTATCGCCAGGGGGCACTGAAGCTTTCTTT. This codes for CASSLSPGGTEAFF.

This clone was observed a single time. This rearrangement joins TRBV12-5 to TRBJ1-2; D remains ambiguous. The germline V and J ends were trimmed by 3 bases and 1 base, with 12 bases remaining between them. The germline gives CDR1 LGHNT, CDR2 FRNRAP. This CDR3 is built from 15 residues. CDR3 bases: TGTGCTAGTGGTTTCCGCCAGGAGGGTAACTATGGCTACACCTTC. This translates into CASGFRQEGNYGYTF.

CDR3 DNA: TGTGCCAGCTCACCACCCGGCCGAGCAGAGGCTGAAGCTTTCTTT. It specifies CASSPPGRAEAEAFF. The chain is built from TRBV18 and TRBJ1-1; no reliable D call. Germline V gives CDR1 KGHSH, CDR2 LQKENI. Between the trimmed V and J ends, which lost 0 bases and 6 bases, there was a span of 14 bases. The CDR3 has 15 residues.

The genes are TRBV18 and TRBJ2-7; 7 bases map to TRBD2. Germline assignment: CDR1 KGHSH and CDR2 LQKENI. Germline trimming cut 2 bases from V and 5 bases from J; bases unmatched to any gene: 6. This CDR3 comprises 14 residues. CDR3 amino acids: CASSPGGSRDEQYF. The CDR3 DNA reads TGTGCCAGCTCACCAGGCGGGAGTCGTGACGAGCAGTACTTC.

The CDR3 protein is CASSYRYEQFF. Written as DNA, the CDR3 is TGTGCCAGCAGTTATCGATATGAGCAGTTCTTC. V and J are TRBV28 and TRBJ2-1; D is ambiguous. Trimming left V 4 bases short and J 8 bases short, with 6 bases between. CDR1 is MDHEN, CDR2 SYDVKM, per germline. The CDR3 is 11 amino acids.

The chain couples TRBV28 to TRBJ2-7; D is uncertain. The CDR3 length is 14 residues. Per the germline V gene, CDR1 is MDHEN and CDR2 is SYDVKM. The V gene lost 6 bases and the J gene lost 12 bases, with 24 bases spanning the gap. The CDR3 sequence: CASRQKARAPFGYF. CDR3 DNA sequence: TGTGCCAGCAGACAAAAGGCCCGGGCCCCGTTTGGGTACTTC.

The chain joins TRBV7-2 to TRBJ2-1; D is uncertain. Germline lookup yields CDR1 SGHTA and CDR2 FQGNSA. The CDR3 has 13 residues. The ends were cut back, 9 bases at V and 6 bases at J, with 15 bases in the middle. CDR3 bases: TGTGCCAGTCAACGAGGCGTAGGCAATGAGCAGTTCTTC. It is translated as CASQRGVGNEQFF.

The chain carries TRBV6-5 and TRBJ1-3; D ambiguous. Trimming stripped 0 bases from V and 1 base from J, with 4 bases between. The CDR3 length is 14 residues. Germline lookup yields CDR1 MNHEY and CDR2 SVGAGI. The DNA of the CDR3 is TGTGCCAGCAGTTACTCTCAGTCTGGAAACACCATATATTTT. Translation gives CASSYSQSGNTIYF.

The chain has TRBV3-1 (or the pseudogene TRBV3-2) and TRBJ2-7, with 8 bases that match TRBD2. The trim removed 0 bases at V and 2 bases at J, leaving 3 bases unmatched. This CDR3 has 15 amino acids. Germline-derived CDR1 and CDR2 are LGHDT and YNNKEL (reference sequence). Here the CDR3 reads CASSQEPGLAYEQYF. The CDR3 DNA follows: TGTGCCAGCAGCCAAGAACCGGGACTAGCCTACGAGCAGTACTTC.

This clone showed up just a few times. The rearrangement uses TRBV6-5 and TRBJ1-2; possible D gene TRBD1, 6 bases. From germline, CDR1 is MNHEY and CDR2 SVGAGI. The CDR3 spans 14 residues. Trimming pared 5 bases from V and 3 bases from J, leaving 13 bases between. For the CDR3, the DNA is TGTGCCAGCAGTCCACGGACAGTGTACTATGGCTACACCTTC. This sequence encodes CASSPRTVYYGYTF.

This rearrangement joins TRBV7-9 to TRBJ1-1; 8 bases agree with TRBD1. V was clipped by 5 bases and J by 2 bases; unmatched bases: 4. Germline V gene sequence: CDR1 SEHNR, CDR2 FQNEAQ (reference sequence). This CDR3 has 14 amino acids. The CDR3 nucleotides are TGTGCCAGCAGCGTGACAGGGGCTAACACTGAAGCTTTCTTT. It is translated as CASSVTGANTEAFF.

The chain joins TRBV19 to TRBJ1-1; D is uncertain. This CDR3 contains 11 residues. CDR1 LNHDA and CDR2 SQIVND come from the germline V gene (reference sequence). Trimming stripped 8 bases from V and 0 bases from J, with 4 bases between. The CDR3 DNA reads TGTGCCAGTGCTATGAACACTGAAGCTTTCTTT. Translation gives CASAMNTEAFF. Using reference TRBV19 and TRBJ1-1 for the parts outside the CDR3, the full variable domain is DGGITQSPKYLFRKEGQNVTLSCEQNLNHDAMYWYRQDPGQGLRLIYYSQIVNDFQKGDIAEGYSVSREKKESFPLTVTSAQKNPTAFYLCASAMNTEAFFGQGTRLTVV.

The chain uses TRBV6-5 and TRBJ2-7; D might be TRBD1 (5 bases). Germline V gene lookup returns CDR1 MNHEY and CDR2 SVGAGI. There are 14 residues in the CDR3. The V end lost 5 bases, the J end lost 3 bases, and 14 bases lay between the germline ends. CDR3: CASSTGQWNYEQYF. The DNA for the CDR3 is TGTGCCAGCAGTACAGGACAATGGAACTACGAGCAGTACTTC.

This chain joins TRBV19 and TRBJ2-5; D perhaps matches TRBD2 (7 bases). This CDR3 contains 14 residues. The V and J ends lost 0 bases and 7 bases respectively, with 12 bases between them. Germline values: CDR1 LNHDA, CDR2 SQIVND (reference sequence). The CDR3: CASSIERGPRTQYF. In DNA form, the CDR3 reads TGTGCCAGTAGTATAGAGCGGGGGCCACGGACCCAGTACTTC.

The chain employs TRBV10-2 and TRBJ1-2; weak D call: TRBD1 (6 bases). Looked up from germline, CDR1 is WSHSY and CDR2 is SAAADI. CDR3 size: 13 residues. V shed 4 bases and J shed 3 bases, with 9 bases lying between them. The CDR3 protein is CASSVDSYYGYTF. The CDR3 nucleotides are TGCGCCAGCAGTGTGGACAGCTACTATGGCTACACCTTC.

The chain uses TRBV11-1 and TRBJ2-1; no clear D gene. CDR1 SGHAT and CDR2 FQDESV come from the germline V gene (reference sequence). Trimming removed 2 bases at V and 10 bases at J, with 12 bases between. The CDR3 sequence is 13 residues long. DNA of the CDR3: TGTGCCAGCAGCTTAAGCCCTCCAGGCGAGCAGTTCTTC. This codes for CASSLSPPGEQFF.

The rearrangement uses TRBV5-1 and TRBJ1-1; TRBD1 aligns across 8 bases. Per germline, CDR1 SGHRS and CDR2 YFSETQ. Trimming cost V 3 bases and J 3 bases; bases outside gene matches: 7. This CDR3 is built from 15 residues. The CDR3 sequence is CASSSWTGRDTEAFF. The CDR3 nucleotides read TGCGCCAGCAGCTCATGGACAGGGCGGGACACTGAAGCTTTCTTT.

The chain uses TRBV6-1 and TRBJ2-3; 11 bases are a match to TRBD2. The CDR3 has 16 residues. CDR1 is MNHNS, CDR2 SASEGT, per germline. The ends lost 3 bases at V and 2 bases at J; junction bases unmatched: 4. In nucleotides, the CDR3 is TGTGCCAGCAGTGATCCGACTAGCGGGGTCACAGATACGCAGTATTTT. It codes for CASSDPTSGVTDTQYF.

The rearrangement joins TRBV5-4 to TRBJ1-1; TRBD1 matches at 8 bases. Trimming at V came to 4 bases and at J to 8 bases, leaving 13 bases not matched to a gene. The CDR3 covers 15 residues. Germline V lookup: CDR1 SGHNT, CDR2 YYREEE (reference sequence). CDR3 in amino acids: CASSPGDRIGREAFF. The CDR3 nucleotides read TGTGCCAGCAGCCCCGGGGACAGGATAGGAAGGGAAGCTTTCTTT. The entire variable domain, with the rest obtained from reference TRBV5-4 and TRBJ1-1, is as follows: ETGVTQSPTHLIKTRGQQVTLRCSSQSGHNTVSWYQQALGQGPQFIFQYYREEENGRGNFPPRFSGLQFPNYSSELNVNALELDDSALYLCASSPGDRIGREAFFGQGTRLTVV.

The chain has TRBV30 and TRBJ2-7, with 8 bases lining up with TRBD1. V was pared by 0 bases and J by 9 bases, with 16 bases of the junction left unmatched. CDR3 length equals 16 residues. In germline, CDR1 is GTSNPN, CDR2 SVGIG (reference sequence). DNA of the CDR3: TGTGCCTGGAGTGTACGCAGTCGGACAGGGCTGCTAGGGCAGTACTTC. Translated, it gives CAWSVRSRTGLLGQYF.